A single sample gave rise to the 27 T cell receptor beta chains below, sequenced in a study of control samples from healthy donors and cancer patients. Measured with immunoSEQ multiplex PCR; TCRdb has only the in-frame clones, and not every one. Of some 39,000 clones in the sample, around four fifths were seen once. Sample: PBMCs. All receptors come from a woman aged 60-70 years with lung cancer.

The chain uses TRBV19 and TRBJ1-1, with 7 bases that match TRBD1. Per germline, CDR1 LNHDA and CDR2 SQIVND (reference sequence). This CDR3 comprises 15 residues. V shed 7 bases, J shed 2 bases, and the junction held 10 bases outside the gene matches. CDR3 sequence (DNA): TGTGCCAGTAAAGAACAGGGGACTATAAACACTGAAGCTTTCTTT. It encodes CASKEQGTINTEAFF.

The chain's CDR3 is CASASVETQYF. The CDR3 nucleotides read TGTGCCAGCGCCTCCGTAGAGACCCAGTACTTC. The chain uses TRBV2 and TRBJ2-5; D remains unclear. The CDR3 spans 11 residues. V was pared by 8 bases and J by 4 bases, with 8 bases between. Germline V gene lookup returns CDR1 SNHLY and CDR2 FYNNEI.

The V and J genes are TRBV10-3 and TRBJ1-1; 9 nucleotides align to TRBD1. Germline-derived CDR1 and CDR2 are ENHRY and SYGVKD. Trimming removed 7 bases from V and 6 bases from J; junction bases left unmatched: 6. This CDR3 region has 13 residues. CDR3 nucleotide sequence: TGTGCCATCAATCCGGGACAGGGTTCTGAAGCTTTCTTT. As protein: CAINPGQGSEAFF.

The V and J genes are TRBV9 and TRBJ2-1; TRBD2 might be the D (6 bases). This CDR3 has 15 residues. CDR1 SGDLS and CDR2 YYNGEE come from the germline V gene. Trimming removed 2 bases at V and 4 bases at J, with 13 bases between. Here the CDR3 DNA reads TGTGCCAGCAGCGTCGGAGCGGGCCTTTACAATGAGCAGTTCTTC. As protein: CASSVGAGLYNEQFF.

The chain carries TRBV7-9 and TRBJ1-2; D not certain. V was pared by 6 bases and J by 0 bases, with 17 bases between. Germline V CDR1 and CDR2: SEHNR, FQNEAQ (reference sequence). This CDR3 contains 16 residues. CDR3: CASSLWRGETNYGYTF. The CDR3 DNA reads as TGTGCCAGCAGTTTATGGCGGGGAGAGACTAACTATGGCTACACCTTC.

The chain carries TRBV29-1 and TRBJ2-5; 7 bases map to TRBD2. V was pared by 2 bases and J by 4 bases, with 1 base of the junction left unmatched. There are 12 residues in the CDR3. In germline, CDR1 is SQVTM, CDR2 ANQGSEA. CDR3 bases: TGCAGCGTTGAACAGCGGGGAGAGACCCAGTACTTC. This gives the protein CSVEQRGETQYF.

This clone was recorded once. The gene calls are TRBV27 and TRBJ2-7, with TRBD2 matching 7 bases. Germline-derived CDR1 and CDR2 are MNHEY and SMNVEV (reference sequence). The CDR3 runs to 14 residues. The V gene end was trimmed by 4 bases and the J gene end by 4 bases; junction bases not matched to a gene: 7. CDR3 DNA sequence: TGTGCCAGCAGTTCTAGCGGTAGTAGATACGAGCAGTACTTC. Translating gives CASSSSGSRYEQYF.

Only one count was recorded for this clone. The junction departs from the called germline gene at one end, perhaps through a read error. The genes are TRBV5-1 and TRBJ2-3; TRBD2 agrees at 7 bases. The CDR3 consists of 17 residues. The germline V gene has CDR1 SGHRS and CDR2 YFSETQ. CDR3 DNA sequence: TGCGCCAGCAGGTTGGGAGGGTCTTTAACTAGCACAGATACGCAGTATTTT. Encoded protein: CASRLGGSLTSTDTQYF.

V is TRBV11-2 and J is TRBJ1-2; D is ambiguous. There are 12 residues in the CDR3. The germline CDR1 and CDR2 sequences are SGHAT and FQNNGV. Trimming removed 2 bases at V and 5 bases at J, with 6 bases between. CDR3 sequence: CASSLYEYGYTF. As DNA, the CDR3 is TGTGCCAGCAGCTTATATGAGTATGGCTACACCTTC.

The CDR3 region is CASSPGGDGDTQYF. DNA of the CDR3: TGCGCCAGCAGCCCGGGGGGTGACGGGGATACGCAGTATTTT. V is TRBV5-1 and J is TRBJ2-3; 7 bases line up with TRBD2. The length of the CDR3 is 14 residues. Germline V gene data show CDR1 as SGHRS and CDR2 as YFSETQ. Trimming at V came to 4 bases and at J to 6 bases, leaving 8 bases not matched to a gene.

The chain uses TRBV27 and TRBJ2-7; 7 nucleotides match TRBD1. The CDR3 has 15 residues. V shed 6 bases and J 0 bases; nucleotides not matched to a gene: 8. Germline V gene sequence: CDR1 MNHEY, CDR2 SMNVEV (reference sequence). CDR3 sequence (DNA): TGTGCCAGCAGCCTTTCCCGGGACAGCTCCTACGAGCAGTACTTC. The encoded protein is CASSLSRDSSYEQYF.

The chain joins TRBV18 to TRBJ1-1; D not certain. Trimming took 3 bases from V and 4 from J, leaving 9 bases between them. The CDR3 consists of 13 residues. Germline loops: CDR1 KGHSH, CDR2 LQKENI. For the CDR3, the DNA is TGTGCCAGCTCACCGGCGGAAGGCACTGAAGCTTTCTTT. This gives the protein CASSPAEGTEAFF. The full variable domain, in which reference TRBV18 and TRBJ1-1 provide the parts outside the CDR3, is NAGVMQNPRHLVRRRGQEARLRCSPMKGHSHVYWYRQLPEEGLKFMVYLQKENIIDESGMPKERFSAEFPKEGPSILRIQQVVRGDSAAYFCASSPAEGTEAFFGQGTRLTVV.

This rearrangement joins TRBV9 to TRBJ1-1, with D tentatively TRBD1 (6 bases). CDR3 length equals 16 residues. V lost 4 bases to trimming and J lost 0 bases, with 16 bases between them. Germline lookup yields CDR1 SGDLS and CDR2 YYNGEE. CDR3 DNA sequence: TGTGCCAGCAGCTTAACCGGGGACACCTTGAACACTGAAGCTTTCTTT. Protein: CASSLTGDTLNTEAFF.

V usage is TRBV28 and J usage is TRBJ1-2; D is unresolved. This CDR3 spans 13 amino acids. The germline CDR1 and CDR2 sequences are MDHEN and SYDVKM. V lost 8 bases, J lost 0 bases, and 10 bases lay in between. The CDR3 loop is CASFLHSNYGYTF. The CDR3 DNA sequence: TGTGCCAGCTTCTTACACTCTAACTATGGCTACACCTTC.

This chain connects TRBV5-4 to TRBJ1-1; D unclear. From germline, CDR1 is SGHNT and CDR2 YYREEE (reference sequence). This CDR3 comprises 14 residues. Trimming took 0 bases from V and 4 from J, leaving 10 bases between them. The CDR3 region is CASSLGGVGTEAFF. The DNA of the CDR3 is TGTGCCAGCAGCTTGGGCGGGGTAGGCACTGAAGCTTTCTTT.

This clone was seen just once. This chain connects TRBV18 to TRBJ2-1; D perhaps matches TRBD1 (5 bases). CDR3 length: 16 amino acids. From germline, CDR1 is KGHSH and CDR2 LQKENI. V was trimmed by 10 bases and J by 7 bases, leaving 26 bases between them. The CDR3 spells CATTDSLGGKGNEQFF. The CDR3 nucleotides are TGTGCCACCACCGACTCCTTGGGCGGCAAGGGGAATGAGCAGTTCTTC.

The chain joins TRBV7-3 to TRBJ2-1, with 10 bases aligning to TRBD2. CDR1 SGHTA and CDR2 FQGTGA come from the germline V gene. The J segment lost 4 bases and the V segment lost 6 bases, leaving 6 bases of the junction unmatched. The CDR3 spans 15 residues. The CDR3 spells CASSPRAGGYNEQFF. CDR3 nucleotide sequence: TGTGCCAGCAGTCCAAGAGCGGGAGGGTACAATGAGCAGTTCTTC.

The chain employs TRBV4-2 and TRBJ2-3, with 10 bases aligning to TRBD2. The length of the CDR3 is 19 residues. The J segment lost 6 bases and the V segment lost 2 bases, leaving 17 bases of the junction unmatched. The germline V gene has CDR1 LGHNA and CDR2 YNFKEQ. CDR3 in DNA: TGTGCCAGCAGCCAACGAACCAGCAATAGCGGGAGGAGAGTGGATACGCAGTATTTT. Its translation is CASSQRTSNSGRRVDTQYF.

This clone turned up a few times. V is TRBV7-8 and J is TRBJ1-5; no clear D gene. Trimming removed 0 bases from V and 3 bases from J, with 12 bases in between. Germline V gene lookup returns CDR1 SGHVS and CDR2 FQNEAQ. The CDR3 has 16 residues. This CDR3 is CASSLAGPGFNQPQHF. DNA for the CDR3: TGTGCCAGCAGCTTAGCCGGGCCGGGATTCAATCAGCCCCAGCATTTT. Combining the CDR3 with reference TRBV7-8 and TRBJ1-5 gives the whole variable domain GAGVSQSPRYKVAKRGQDVALRCDPISGHVSLFWYQQALGQGPEFLTYFQNEAQLDKSGLPSDRFFAERPEGSVSTLKIQRTQQEDSAVYLCASSLAGPGFNQPQHFGDGTRLSIL.

The CDR3 nucleotides are TGTGCCAGCAGCACCAGGGTTTACGGCTACAATGAGCAGTTCTTC. As protein: CASSTRVYGYNEQFF. V gene TRBV7-9 combines with J gene TRBJ2-1, with D possibly TRBD1 on 5 matching bases. CDR3 length: 15 amino acids. Looked up from germline, CDR1 is SEHNR and CDR2 is FQNEAQ (reference sequence). The V and J ends lost 5 bases and 3 bases respectively, with 14 bases between them. Drawing the rest from reference TRBV7-9 and TRBJ2-1, the complete variable domain is DTGVSQNPRHKITKRGQNVTFRCDPISEHNRLYWYRQTLGQGPEFLTYFQNEAQLEKSRLLSDRFSAERPKGSFSTLEIQRTEQGDSAMYLCASSTRVYGYNEQFFGPGTRLTVL.

The chain is built from TRBV25-1 and TRBJ1-6; 7 nucleotides line up with TRBD1. The length of the CDR3 is 13 residues. The ends lost 8 bases at V and 7 bases at J; junction bases unmatched: 5. Germline CDR1 and CDR2: MGHDK and SYGVNS. The CDR3 nucleotides are TGTGCCAGCGGAGGACAGGAGAATTCACCCCTCCACTTT. The encoded protein is CASGGQENSPLHF.

V is TRBV24-1 and J is TRBJ1-6; D remains unclear. Trimming shortened V by 12 bases and J by 10 bases, and 12 bases separated the two germline ends. Looked up from germline, CDR1 is KGHDR and CDR2 is SFDVKD. The CDR3 extends over 11 amino acids. CDR3 in DNA: TGTGCCCCGCCTAGGAGCTCACCCCTCCACTTT. Translated, it gives CAPPRSSPLHF.

The V gene is TRBV19, the J gene TRBJ1-1; maybe TRBD1 (6 bases). In germline, CDR1 is LNHDA, CDR2 SQIVND (reference sequence). The V gene lost 5 bases and the J gene lost 5 bases, with 27 bases spanning the gap. There are 18 residues in the CDR3. The CDR3 DNA sequence: TGTGCCAGTAGTGCCGGGGGGGGCGCTTCGGACGGTTCTACTGAAGCTTTCTTT. Encoded protein: CASSAGGGASDGSTEAFF.

This clone was observed a single time. The chain combines TRBV4-1 with TRBJ1-3; a weak D match, TRBD1 (5 bases). CDR3 length: 15 residues. CDR1 MGHRA and CDR2 YSYEKL come from the germline V gene. The germline V and J ends were trimmed by 0 bases and 3 bases, with 9 bases remaining between them. CDR3 sequence: CASSQESGNGNTIYF. DNA for the CDR3: TGCGCCAGCAGCCAAGAATCAGGGAATGGAAACACCATATATTTT.

This chain uses TRBV6-4 with TRBJ2-7, with 9 bases that match TRBD2. This CDR3 has 15 residues. Looked up from germline, CDR1 is MRHNA and CDR2 is SNTAGT. V lost 7 bases and J lost 3; bases outside the gene matches: 10. CDR3 sequence (DNA): TGTGCCAGCATTATCGGTTCGCGGGGGGGCTACGAGCAGTACTTC. Its translation: CASIIGSRGGYEQYF.

The rearrangement joins TRBV2 to TRBJ2-6; D unresolved. The ends were cut back, 3 bases at V and 0 bases at J, with 9 bases in the middle. Germline lookup yields CDR1 SNHLY and CDR2 FYNNEI. The CDR3 sequence is 16 residues long. Here the CDR3 reads CASSEAFTSGANVLTF. DNA of the CDR3: TGTGCCAGCAGTGAGGCCTTTACCTCTGGGGCCAACGTCCTGACTTTC.

CDR3 residues: CASSRGTGDTGELFF. In DNA, the CDR3 is TGCGCCAGCAGCCGCGGGACAGGGGACACCGGGGAGCTGTTTTTT. The chain joins TRBV5-1 to TRBJ2-2, with 10 bases lining up with TRBD1. J was trimmed by 3 bases and V by 4 bases; bases with no gene match: 3. CDR3 size: 15 residues. CDR1 is SGHRS and CDR2 is YFSETQ in the germline V gene.